This T cell receptor (beta chain) was found in a study of T-cell memory formation after mild COVID-19. Study in general: Largely donor-specific sequence clusters came from two donors. Whole-study results and caveats: Cross-reactive memory appears to have joined, as suggested by some responding clones showing up in pre-infection memory. Day 15 to 85 contractors were CD4/CD8 balanced; later expanders leaned CD4+.

The authors produced TCR alpha and TCR beta cDNA libraries with sample barcodes and UMIs by 5'RACE using constant-segment primers. TCRdb ran MiXCR on the 5' RACE reads and lists one entry per CDR3 protein. The table lists about 130,000 distinct CDR3 sequences, about 5.9% of them singletons. V lost 2 bases, J lost 0 bases, and 7 bases lay in between. The CDR3 covers 14 residues. This clonotype was seen many times. The antigen is not known. What was sequenced was PBMCs or a T cell subset sorted from them (not recorded which). J is TRBJ1-1 and V is TRBV12-3 or TRBV12-4, with D unresolved. This TCR came from an adult woman who had mild COVID-19 (a few samples of this study predate the infection). Cell type and time point are not known. The CDR3 DNA follows: TGTGCCAGCAGTTTAAGAGGGATGAACACTGAAGCTTTCTTT. Translating gives CASSLRGMNTEAFF.